Below are 15 T cell receptor beta chains sequenced from a single sample in a study of siplizumab effects on memory and regulatory T cells. The repertoire was sequenced with immunoSEQ multiplex PCR; TCRdb's copy has only in-frame clones and lacks some. The table lists tens of thousands of clones, over 85% of them singletons. The sample consisted of CD8+ T cells sorted from blood. The source is a human donor in good health.

This clone is medium-sized (0.01 to 0.1%) within its sample. This chain connects TRBV13 to TRBJ2-7, with TRBD2 matching 8 bases. V lost 4 bases, J lost 6 bases, and 8 bases stayed unmatched. Germline V lookup: CDR1 PRHDT, CDR2 FYEKMQ (reference sequence). This CDR3 spans 14 amino acids. The CDR3 reads CASSWGSGSGEQYF. Here the CDR3 DNA reads TGTGCCAGCAGCTGGGGAAGCGGGAGCGGCGAGCAGTACTTC.

The chain couples TRBV7-9 to TRBJ1-1; weak D call: TRBD1 (6 bases). The CDR3 runs to 17 residues. Trimming shortened V by 1 base and J by 2 bases, and 17 bases separated the two germline ends. CDR1 and CDR2 (germline): SEHNR, FQNEAQ (reference sequence). CDR3 bases: TGTGCCAGCAGCTTAGTAGCAGGGGCGGGATACAACACTGAAGCTTTCTTT. Amino acid sequence: CASSLVAGAGYNTEAFF.

The chain joins TRBV7-8 to TRBJ1-1; D unresolved. This CDR3 is built from 13 residues. V dropped 1 base and J dropped 6 bases, with 9 bases sitting between them. The germline CDR1 and CDR2 sequences are SGHVS and FQNEAQ. The CDR3 is CASSLGGSAEAFF. As DNA, the CDR3 is TGTGCCAGCAGCTTAGGGGGTTCCGCTGAAGCTTTCTTT.

The chain uses TRBV27 and TRBJ2-1; 9 bases map to TRBD1. In germline, CDR1 is MNHEY, CDR2 SMNVEV (reference sequence). V trimming: 7 bases; J trimming: 2 bases; junction bases outside the gene matches: 9. This CDR3 region has 16 residues. CDR3 amino acids: CASTPDRDRAYNEQFF. The CDR3 DNA follows: TGTGCCAGCACCCCCGACCGGGACAGGGCCTACAATGAGCAGTTCTTC.

The gene calls are TRBV5-1 and TRBJ1-1; 7 bases are a match to TRBD1. J was trimmed by 2 bases and V by 0 bases; bases with no gene match: 4. Germline V gene lookup returns CDR1 SGHRS and CDR2 YFSETQ. The CDR3 extends over 15 amino acids. CDR3 loop: CASSLAGTDNTEAFF. The CDR3 bases are TGCGCCAGCAGCTTGGCCGGGACAGATAACACTGAAGCTTTCTTT.

Here the CDR3 DNA reads TGTGCCAGCAGATCACCTCCGGATACGCAGTATTTT. As protein: CASRSPPDTQYF. The chain uses TRBV7-8 and TRBJ2-3, with D hard to call. The CDR3 runs to 12 residues. Trimming took 6 bases from V and 6 from J, leaving 10 bases between them. Germline values: CDR1 SGHVS, CDR2 FQNEAQ.

The chain uses TRBV15 and TRBJ2-7, with D possibly being TRBD2 (5 bases). This CDR3 has 14 amino acids. Germline-derived CDR1 and CDR2 are LNHNV and YYDKDF (reference sequence). The V gene lost 3 bases and the J gene lost 0 bases, with 9 bases spanning the gap. The CDR3 sequence: CATSSAGGSYEQYF. DNA for the CDR3: TGTGCCACCAGCAGTGCGGGCGGCTCCTACGAGCAGTACTTC. Full variable domain (remainder filled in from reference TRBV15 and TRBJ2-7): DAMVIQNPRYQVTQFGKPVTLSCSQTLNHNVMYWYQQKSSQAPKLLFHYYDKDFNNEADTPDNFQSRRPNTSFCFLDIRSPGLGDTAMYLCATSSAGGSYEQYFGPGTRLTVT.

The CDR3 DNA is TGTGCCAGCAGCTTAACGGGTGGGACTAACCGTCAGATCACAGATACGCAGTATTTT. It is translated as CASSLTGGTNRQITDTQYF. The V and J genes are TRBV7-3 and TRBJ2-3; 7 bases align to TRBD2. The J segment lost 2 bases and the V segment lost 0 bases, leaving 14 bases of the junction unmatched. Germline-derived CDR1 and CDR2 are SGHTA and FQGTGA. CDR3 length: 19 residues.

This sequence joins TRBV13 and TRBJ2-2, with D unresolved. The germline V and J ends were trimmed by 0 bases and 4 bases, with 6 bases remaining between them. Germline V CDR1 and CDR2: PRHDT, FYEKMQ (reference sequence). CDR3 length equals 14 residues. DNA of the CDR3: TGTGCCAGCAGCTTAGGCCCAGGCACCGGGGAGCTGTTTTTT. Its protein product is CASSLGPGTGELFF.

This clone was seen a few times. V and J are TRBV7-3 and TRBJ2-1; the D gene is possibly TRBD1 (5 bases). V was pared by 3 bases and J by 5 bases, with 8 bases between. CDR3 size: 13 residues. Germline V gene data show CDR1 as SGHTA and CDR2 as FQGTGA. CDR3 sequence: CASSLTVNNEQFF. The CDR3 DNA is TGTGCCAGCAGCTTGACAGTAAACAATGAGCAGTTCTTC.

The chain joins TRBV19 to TRBJ1-5; 7 bases line up with TRBD1. The CDR3 contains 15 residues. V gave up 0 bases and J gave up 5 bases; unmatched junction bases: 4. The germline V gene encodes CDR1 LNHDA and CDR2 SQIVND (reference sequence). The CDR3 loop reads CASSIDTRGDQPQHF. CDR3 nucleotides: TGTGCCAGTAGTATAGATACCAGGGGGGATCAGCCCCAGCATTTT.

This chain joins TRBV6-6 and TRBJ1-5; D not certain. CDR1 is MNHNY and CDR2 is SVGAGI in the germline V gene (reference sequence). V shed 2 bases and J shed 1 base, with 9 bases lying between them. The CDR3 extends over 15 amino acids. The CDR3 spells CASSYPGVSNQPQHF. The CDR3 nucleotides read TGTGCCAGCAGTTACCCTGGGGTCAGCAATCAGCCCCAGCATTTT.

This clone turned up a few times. J is TRBJ1-5 and V is TRBV5-6; D call uncertain. Deletions cut 0 bases from V and 4 bases from J, with 8 bases between. The CDR3 is 14 residues long. Germline assignment: CDR1 SGHDT and CDR2 YYEEEE. The CDR3 coding sequence is TGTGCCAGCAGCTTGGCCATGTCAAATCAGCCCCAGCATTTT. Its protein is CASSLAMSNQPQHF.

V usage is TRBV5-8 and J usage is TRBJ2-2; tentative D call: TRBD2 (6 bases). Germline V gene sequence: CDR1 SGHTS, CDR2 YDEGEE. The CDR3 sequence is 14 residues long. Trimming cost V 0 bases and J 4 bases, with 7 bases left between them. This chain's CDR3 is CASSLDGGTGELFF. As DNA, the CDR3 is TGTGCCAGCAGCTTGGACGGGGGCACCGGGGAGCTGTTTTTT.

This rearrangement joins TRBV6-5 to TRBJ2-3; D gene uncertain. The CDR3 spans 14 residues. V lost 4 bases to trimming and J lost 2 bases, with 10 bases between them. Germline CDR1 reads MNHEY; CDR2 reads SVGAGI. The chain's CDR3 is CASSWKHHTDTQYF. For the CDR3, the DNA is TGTGCCAGCAGTTGGAAACATCACACAGATACGCAGTATTTT.